Below are 27 T cell receptor beta chains sequenced from a single sample in a study of beta chain features in type 1 diabetes. Sequenced material consisted of expressed TCRB transcripts (all of the isolated RNA was reverse transcribed). Produced via immunoSEQ multiplex PCR; TCRdb's table is partial and in-frame only. The sample has 600,000 to 650,000 clones; 15% to 17% are singletons. The source material was naive CD4+ T cells from blood. The receptors derive from a young man in good health.

This clone has only a few counts. The chain is built from TRBV10-3 and TRBJ1-5; perhaps TRBD1 as D (6 bases). Germline assignment: CDR1 ENHRY and CDR2 SYGVKD. Trimming removed 6 bases from V and 0 bases from J, with 12 bases in between. The CDR3 consists of 15 residues. This CDR3 is CAIREGQNSNQPQHF. The CDR3 region has the DNA TGTGCCATCAGGGAAGGACAGAATAGCAATCAGCCCCAGCATTTT.

This clone has a handful of counts. The V and J genes are TRBV7-2 and TRBJ2-7, with D perhaps TRBD1 or TRBD2 (5 bases each). From germline, CDR1 is SGHTA and CDR2 FQGNSA. The CDR3 spans 15 residues. Trimming removed 6 bases at V and 0 bases at J, with 15 bases between. CDR3 sequence: CASRFREPSSYEQYF. In DNA form, the CDR3 reads TGTGCCAGCAGATTCAGGGAGCCCAGCTCCTACGAGCAGTACTTC. The full variable domain, completed using reference TRBV7-2 and TRBJ2-7, is GAGVSQSPSNKVTEKGKDVELRCDPISGHTALYWYRQSLGQGLEFLIYFQGNSAPDKSGLPSDRFSAERTGGSVSTLTIQRTQQEDSAVYLCASRFREPSSYEQYFGPGTRLTVT.

A few counts support this clone. The J gene is TRBJ2-2, the V gene TRBV11-2; perhaps TRBD2 as D (5 bases). The CDR3 has 17 amino acids. Germline V CDR1 and CDR2: SGHAT, FQNNGV. V was clipped by 1 base and J by 1 base, with 13 bases between them. The CDR3 loop is CASSLGTRGRNTGELFF. CDR3 sequence (DNA): TGTGCCAGCAGCTTAGGGACCCGGGGTCGGAACACCGGGGAGCTGTTTTTT.

In this sample, this clone turned up once. The chain links TRBV9 to TRBJ1-2, with D possibly matching TRBD1 (5 bases). Germline-derived CDR1 and CDR2 are SGDLS and YYNGEE. Trimming shortened V by 1 base and J by 4 bases, and 11 bases separated the two germline ends. The CDR3 loop spans 14 amino acids. CDR3 sequence (DNA): TGTGCCAGCAGCGTAAAATGGGACGCCTATGGCTACACCTTC. Translation gives CASSVKWDAYGYTF.

This clone has more than one count but fewer than ten. J is TRBJ1-6 and V is TRBV20-1; D is perhaps TRBD1 (5 bases). The CDR3 is 11 amino acids. CDR1 is DFQATT, CDR2 SNEGSKA, per germline (reference sequence). V was clipped by 7 bases and J by 10 bases, with 11 bases between them. CDR3 loop: CSGLGDSPLHF. CDR3 in DNA: TGCAGTGGCTTAGGGGACTCACCCCTCCACTTT.

The V and J genes are TRBV7-8 and TRBJ2-1; TRBD1 agrees at 7 bases. Germline V gene sequence: CDR1 SGHVS, CDR2 FQNEAQ. The CDR3 runs 16 residues. Trimming at V came to 1 base and at J to 2 bases, leaving 5 bases not matched to a gene. CDR3 nucleotides: TGTGCCAGCAGCTTAGAGACAGGGAACCCCTACAATGAGCAGTTCTTC. It specifies CASSLETGNPYNEQFF.

In nucleotides, the CDR3 is TGTGCCAGCAGTGAAATAGCGGGAGAATGGAAAAACACCGGGGAGCTGTTTTTT. Protein: CASSEIAGEWKNTGELFF. V usage is TRBV2 and J usage is TRBJ2-2, with 9 bases matching TRBD2. The CDR3 has 18 residues. J gave up 2 bases and V 2 bases, and 9 bases lay outside the gene matches. CDR1 is SNHLY, CDR2 FYNNEI, per germline. Complete variable domain (other parts from reference TRBV2 and TRBJ2-2): EPEVTQTPSHQVTQMGQEVILRCVPISNHLYFYWYRQILGQKVEFLVSFYNNEISEKSEIFDDQFSVERPDGSNFTLKIRSTKLEDSAMYFCASSEIAGEWKNTGELFFGEGSRLTVL.

The chain links TRBV7-2 to TRBJ2-7; D gene ambiguous. CDR1 is SGHTA, CDR2 FQGNSA, per germline. CDR3 length equals 16 residues. The V and J ends lost 0 bases and 8 bases respectively, with 20 bases between them. The CDR3 DNA is TGTGCCAGCAGCTTAGCGGTGTCAGTTACACCTACGAAGCAGTACTTC. Translation: CASSLAVSVTPTKQYF.

CDR3 DNA sequence: TGTGCCAGCAGTCAAACAGGGGACGGGAATCAGCCCCAGCATTTT. Translating it yields CASSQTGDGNQPQHF. The genes are TRBV7-9 and TRBJ1-5; 7 bases are a match to TRBD1. This CDR3 is built from 15 residues. Trimming at V came to 6 bases and at J to 4 bases, leaving 9 bases not matched to a gene. CDR1 and CDR2 (germline): SEHNR, FQNEAQ (reference sequence).

This clone was counted only a few times. This chain connects TRBV9 to TRBJ1-3, with 7 bases identical to TRBD1. Germline assignment: CDR1 SGDLS and CDR2 YYNGEE. The CDR3 runs 15 residues. V was clipped by 2 bases and J by 4 bases; unmatched bases: 6. CDR3 sequence: CASSVIGGSGNTIYF. In DNA form, the CDR3 reads TGTGCCAGCAGCGTCATAGGGGGCAGCGGAAACACCATATATTTT.

CDR3 bases: TGTGCCTGGATCAGGGTATCCCTCTATGGCTACACCTTC. Protein: CAWIRVSLYGYTF. The rearrangement uses TRBV30 and TRBJ1-2, with a weak D call TRBD1 (5 bases). Between the trimmed V and J ends, which lost 4 bases and 4 bases, there was a span of 13 bases. The CDR3 is made up of 13 amino acids. CDR1 is GTSNPN, CDR2 SVGIG, per germline (reference sequence).

This clone has just a few counts. This chain links TRBV30 with TRBJ2-7; D is uncertain. V was clipped by 3 bases and J by 2 bases, with 8 bases between them. This CDR3 region has 12 residues. The germline CDR1 and CDR2 sequences are GTSNPN and SVGIG (reference sequence). The DNA for the CDR3 is TGTGCCTGGAGAGGGCAGGCCTACGAGCAGTACTTC. Encoded protein: CAWRGQAYEQYF.

This clone was detected only a few times. This sequence joins TRBV9 and TRBJ2-1; 8 bases align to TRBD2. This CDR3 contains 15 residues. V shed 0 bases and J 10 bases; nucleotides not matched to a gene: 9. CDR1 is SGDLS, CDR2 YYNGEE, per germline. In DNA form, the CDR3 reads TGTGCCAGCAGCGTAGTCCCCACGGGACTAGGCGAGCAGTTCTTC. This codes for CASSVVPTGLGEQFF.

The J gene is TRBJ2-3, the V gene TRBV9; perhaps TRBD2 as D (5 bases). Germline values: CDR1 SGDLS, CDR2 YYNGEE. The CDR3 has 14 amino acids. Trimming cost V 0 bases and J 4 bases, with 9 bases left between them. The CDR3 nucleotides are TGTGCCAGCAGCGTAGGAGGGAAAGCAGATACGCAGTATTTT. Its translation: CASSVGGKADTQYF.

The chain employs TRBV9 and TRBJ1-1; TRBD1 aligns across 9 bases. The CDR3 is 14 residues long. Germline CDR1 reads SGDLS; CDR2 reads YYNGEE. Germline trimming cut 6 bases from V and 1 base from J; bases unmatched to any gene: 4. The CDR3 region is CASTRQGGNTEAFF. CDR3 nucleotides: TGTGCCAGCACCCGACAGGGGGGGAACACTGAAGCTTTCTTT.

The rearrangement links TRBV29-1 to TRBJ1-5; 9 bases agree with TRBD1. The ends lost 4 bases at V and 6 bases at J; junction bases unmatched: 7. The germline V gene encodes CDR1 SQVTM and CDR2 ANQGSEA. The CDR3 totals 14 residues. This chain's CDR3 is CSVAAGQGGQPQHF. The DNA of the CDR3 is TGCAGCGTTGCCGCGGGACAGGGAGGTCAGCCCCAGCATTTT. Supplemented by reference TRBV29-1 and TRBJ1-5, the full variable domain reads SAVISQKPSRDICQRGTSLTIQCQVDSQVTMMFWYRQQPGQSLTLIATANQGSEATYESGFVIDKFPISRPNLTFSTLTVSNMSPEDSSIYLCSVAAGQGGQPQHFGDGTRLSIL.

This clone turned up a few times. The chain employs TRBV4-2 and TRBJ2-1, with 13 bases that match TRBD2. From germline, CDR1 is LGHNA and CDR2 YNFKEQ. V gave up 4 bases and J gave up 6 bases; unmatched junction bases: 3. The CDR3 has 15 residues. CDR3 DNA: TGTGCCAGCAGCCTAGGACTAGCGGGGGTCAATGAGCAGTTCTTC. Protein sequence: CASSLGLAGVNEQFF.

Only a few counts were recorded for this clone. The V gene is TRBV5-1, the J gene TRBJ1-2, with D tentatively TRBD1 (5 bases). Germline assignment: CDR1 SGHRS and CDR2 YFSETQ. There are 13 residues in the CDR3. The V gene lost 7 bases and the J gene lost 7 bases, with 17 bases spanning the gap. Here the CDR3 reads CASFVREGGGYTF. In nucleotides, the CDR3 is TGCGCCAGCTTCGTCAGGGAGGGCGGTGGCTACACCTTC.

Only a few counts were recorded for this clone. The chain recombines TRBV9 with TRBJ2-7, with TRBD1 identical over 8 bases. V trimming: 3 bases; J trimming: 5 bases; junction bases outside the gene matches: 13. The CDR3 contains 16 residues. CDR1 and CDR2 from the germline V gene are SGDLS and YYNGEE. In DNA form, the CDR3 reads TGTGCCAGCAGCGCACCCTTGGACAGGGCCATCCACGAGCAGTACTTC. The encoded protein is CASSAPLDRAIHEQYF.

This clone was observed a handful of times. The V and J genes are TRBV4-1 and TRBJ2-7; TRBD1 aligns across 10 bases. Germline V gives CDR1 MGHRA, CDR2 YSYEKL. CDR3 length: 17 residues. V lost 1 base to trimming and J lost 5 bases; unmatched junction nucleotides: 11. The CDR3 nucleotides read TGCGCCAGCAGCCAAGGACGGGAGGACAGGGGGGGCGACGAGCAGTACTTC. Translating gives CASSQGREDRGGDEQYF.

The V gene is TRBV23-1, the J gene TRBJ1-4; the D is unclear. TRBV23-1 is reported as an ORF; its role is uncertain. V was trimmed by 3 bases and J by 13 bases, leaving 18 bases between them. The CDR3 loop spans 14 amino acids. The CDR3 DNA reads TGCGCCAGCAGTCACTCGACATATCCGAGGATACTGTTTTTT. Translating gives CASSHSTYPRILFF.

The CDR3 here is CASSPRGAPSVQPQHF. The CDR3 nucleotides are TGTGCCAGCTCCCCCCGGGGGGCCCCCAGCGTCCAGCCCCAGCATTTT. This chain connects TRBV18 to TRBJ1-5; a possible D gene is TRBD1 (6 bases). The CDR3 consists of 16 residues. Germline V gene data show CDR1 as KGHSH and CDR2 as LQKENI. Trimming removed 6 bases from V and 7 bases from J, with 22 bases in between. The complete variable domain, with remaining parts taken from reference TRBV18 and TRBJ1-5, reads NAGVMQNPRHLVRRRGQEARLRCSPMKGHSHVYWYRQLPEEGLKFMVYLQKENIIDESGMPKERFSAEFPKEGPSILRIQQVVRGDSAAYFCASSPRGAPSVQPQHFGDGTRLSIL.

This clone was seen a handful of times. CDR3 in DNA: TGTGCCAGCAGTCCCCAACAGGGAATTGGCGGCTACACCTTC. Its translation is CASSPQQGIGGYTF. V gene TRBV6-5 combines with J gene TRBJ1-2; D perhaps matches TRBD1 (6 bases). CDR3 length: 14 residues. V shed 5 bases and J shed 8 bases, with 18 bases lying between them. Per the germline V gene, CDR1 is MNHEY and CDR2 is SVGAGI.

This clone occurred a few times. This chain connects TRBV28 to TRBJ1-1; tentative D call: TRBD1 (6 bases). Germline CDR1 and CDR2: MDHEN and SYDVKM. The CDR3 length is 15 residues. V was pared by 8 bases and J by 1 base, with 17 bases between. The CDR3 DNA reads as TGTGCCAGCCGACGGGGGGGCTTTTGGAACACTGAAGCTTTCTTT. Translating it yields CASRRGGFWNTEAFF.

V usage is TRBV18 and J usage is TRBJ1-2, with D perhaps TRBD1 (5 bases). Trimming removed 3 bases at V and 8 bases at J, with 16 bases between. Germline assignment: CDR1 KGHSH and CDR2 LQKENI. The CDR3 spans 14 residues. CDR3 loop: CASSPSEEGRGYTF. For the CDR3, the DNA is TGTGCCAGCTCACCTTCTGAGGAGGGGCGCGGCTACACCTTC.

This chain uses TRBV28 with TRBJ1-2; 7 nucleotides line up with TRBD1. This CDR3 region has 15 residues. Germline V lookup: CDR1 MDHEN, CDR2 SYDVKM. Trimming removed 5 bases from V and 7 bases from J; junction bases left unmatched: 13. For the CDR3, the DNA is TGTGCCAGCAGTGCGGACTCGGGACAGAGACTTGGCTACACCTTC. Protein: CASSADSGQRLGYTF.

The chain combines TRBV11-3 with TRBJ2-7, with D possibly being TRBD1 (6 bases). The CDR3 loop spans 13 amino acids. V was trimmed by 3 bases and J by 1 base, leaving 7 bases between them. Germline assignment: CDR1 SGHNT and CDR2 YENEEA. CDR3 region: CASSLGHSYEQYF. CDR3 DNA: TGTGCCAGCAGCTTGGGACATTCCTACGAGCAGTACTTC.